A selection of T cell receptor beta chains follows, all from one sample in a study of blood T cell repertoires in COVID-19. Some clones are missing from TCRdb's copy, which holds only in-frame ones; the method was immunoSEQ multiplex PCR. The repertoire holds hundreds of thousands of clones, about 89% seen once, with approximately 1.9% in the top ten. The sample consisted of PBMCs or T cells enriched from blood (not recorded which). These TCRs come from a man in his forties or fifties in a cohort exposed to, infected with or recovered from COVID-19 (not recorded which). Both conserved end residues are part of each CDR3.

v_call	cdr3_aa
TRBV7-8	CASSFGSKAGSFYNEQFF
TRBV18	CASSPGTSGGTTDTQYF
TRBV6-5	CASSLAGGPPYEQYF
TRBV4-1	CASSQVQGLNEKLFF
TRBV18	CASSPGPVPNTEAFF
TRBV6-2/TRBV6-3	CASSYEEGTKSYGYTF
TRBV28	CASSPPTSGANVLTF
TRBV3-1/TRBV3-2	CASSPSGGGSYNEQFF
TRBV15	CATSRDFGTPQETQYF
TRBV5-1	CASSPGQPNEKLFF
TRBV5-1	CASSPDRENQPQHF
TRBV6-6	CASSYRQGVTDTQYF
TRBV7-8	CASSPMGLAGPNSYNEQFF
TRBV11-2	CASNEGQGNYNEQFF
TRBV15	CATSPGLLTYEQYF
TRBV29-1	CSALGRYGYTF
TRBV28	CASSSLPLRVLRETQYF
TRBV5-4	CASSITASGYNEQFF
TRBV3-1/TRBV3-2	CASSPLAGATDTQYF
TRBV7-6	CASSPGTANEKLFF
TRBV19	CASSVSGTGADTQYF
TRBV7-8	CASSLAPQNSEAFF
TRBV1	CTSSHPRGPSSGANVLTF
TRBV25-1	CASSESYLYGYTF
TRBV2	CASSGERATNQPQHF
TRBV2	CASSGPGPTNEKLFF
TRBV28	CASSPLSGEASNEQFF